The following is a TCR beta chain sequence with its context. Its binding antigen is unknown. There are no base qualities to consult, and no much larger clone falls within one base. From cysteine to phenylalanine, the CDR3 is 16 amino acids long. Of the read, only the CDR3 DNA is kept; its 48 bases are in frame from base 1. Taken from the germline V gene, the CDR1 and CDR2 loops are SGHTA and FQGTGA. For this chain, trimming is 0 bases at the V end and 4 bases at the J end, and the number of junction bases without a gene match is 8. These data originate in a study of blood T cell repertoires in COVID-19 (dated by TCRdb to 2020 to 2022). Study-wide context: The collaborator samples originated in the United States, Italy and Spain and spanned the acute and convalescent phases of COVID-19. The dataset comprised deeply sampled blood TCRbeta repertoires from subjects exposed to, actively infected with, or recovered from COVID-19. The prospective study material was composed of cDNA or gDNA derived from T cells, B-cell-depleted T cells, or PBMCs. Samples came from the ongoing ImmuneRACE study (first 160 participants) plus 1,254 subjects from 6 global collaborators. Where available, HLA class I and class II types were taken from metadata supplied by the sample provider and were not determined by assay-based typing. The repertoires were released in a freely available public database intended as a resource for research on the immune response to SARS-CoV-2. A de-identified subject ID, COVID-19 status, age in years and sex were almost always included in the sample metadata. Study-wide findings and limitations: How much clinical and demographic metadata was included differed by source and by participant, and the metadata was provided uncurated.

Participants in the prospective study were enrolled through a virtual design, were aged about 18 to 90 years, and lived in 24 United States geographic areas. In the prospective study, participants were assigned to cohorts based on the clinical history participants reported in a screening survey and a study questionnaire. For ImmuneRACE Cohort 3, a participant was defined as recovered based on two consecutive negative NP/OP PCR tests, clearance by a healthcare professional, or resolution of symptoms. In the prospective study, whole blood, serum and a nasopharyngeal or oropharyngeal swab were collected from each participant by mobile phlebotomists. Prospective study participants could optionally give additional blood draws and questionnaires over an approximately two-month period. Before DNA extraction, blood samples from the prospective study were shipped at room temperature or frozen. TCRbeta CDR3 regions were amplified from genomic DNA using the immunoSEQ Assay, a bias-controlled multiplex PCR. The original pipeline was this. The number of nucleated cells in each sample was estimated by amplification of reference gene primers within the assay. To quantify the absolute abundance of each unique TCRbeta CDR3 rearrangement, sequence reads were collapsed and filtered. For each sample, productive Simpson clonality was calculated as the square root of Simpson's diversity index over productive rearrangements. The immuneACCESS repertoire file appears here via TCRdb, limited to in-frame rearrangements. These files lack a portion of the clones; in checked studies, under half of the deficit traces to unresolved V genes, and the cause of the others is not known. That table supplies the V and J calls and clone size; D and trimming were determined from the DNA. Here the sample has hundreds of thousands of clones; about nine tenths occur a single time. The top ten constitute less than 2% of the sample.

This TCR was sampled from a middle-aged man who had recovered from COVID-19. Sequenced input: PBMCs or T cells enriched from blood (not recorded which). The rearranged chain carries TRBV7-3 and TRBJ1-2, with 7 middle bases fitting TRBD1. The CDR3 protein is CASSLTSPGGGYGYTF. The DNA reads TGTGCCAGCAGCTTAACATCCCCAGGGGGTGGCTATGGCTACACCTTC. Here the CDR3 is joined to the reference TRBV7-3 and TRBJ1-2 genes, and the full variable domain is: GAGVSQTPSNKVTEKGKYVELRCDPISGHTALYWYRQSLGQGPEFLIYFQGTGAADDSGLPNDRFFAVRPEGSVSTLKIQRTERGDSAVYLCASSLTSPGGGYGYTFGSGTRLTVV.